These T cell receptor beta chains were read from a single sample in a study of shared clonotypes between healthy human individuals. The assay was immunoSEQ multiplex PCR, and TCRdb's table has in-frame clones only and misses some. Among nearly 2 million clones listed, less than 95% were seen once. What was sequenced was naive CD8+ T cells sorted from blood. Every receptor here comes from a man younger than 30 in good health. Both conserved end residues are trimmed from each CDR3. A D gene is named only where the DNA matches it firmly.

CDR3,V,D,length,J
ASSVVGGAGDTQY,TRBV10-2,-,13,TRBJ2-3
ASSLGLWDRENSPLH,TRBV7-3,TRBD1,15,TRBJ1-6
ASSYGAGSSYEQY,TRBV6-6,-,13,TRBJ2-7
ASSLVGPSEGYT,TRBV5-6,-,12,TRBJ1-2
ASSRGTEIYYEQY,TRBV4-3,TRBD1,13,TRBJ2-7
ASSPGTRVNYGYT,TRBV9,-,13,TRBJ1-2
ASSQESARGWGDTQY,TRBV4-1,-,15,TRBJ2-3
ASSLLLAHPQTGLYNEQF,TRBV27,TRBD2,18,TRBJ2-1
ASSLIPGVGVGELF,TRBV5-1,-,14,TRBJ2-2
ASSFIAGELF,TRBV5-1,-,10,TRBJ2-2
ASSFGQGSEAF,TRBV9,TRBD1,11,TRBJ1-1
ASSLLQGGQTEAF,TRBV11-2,-,13,TRBJ1-1
ASYGTTYEQY,TRBV5-6,TRBD2,10,TRBJ2-7
AISEKGNQPQH,TRBV10-3,-,11,TRBJ1-5
ASSSSGYSTDTQY,TRBV11-2,-,13,TRBJ2-3
ASSLEQGAFNQPQH,TRBV7-8,TRBD1,14,TRBJ1-5
ASSPGVGGAYGYT,TRBV5-4,TRBD1,13,TRBJ1-2
ASSLRLGSYEQY,TRBV4-1,-,12,TRBJ2-7
ASSQEIVNTEAF,TRBV4-1,-,12,TRBJ1-1
ASTALSGNTIY,TRBV6-6,-,11,TRBJ1-3
ASSLATDEQY,TRBV7-2,-,10,TRBJ2-7
ASSQERLAAGELF,TRBV4-1,-,13,TRBJ2-2
SVEDQVVREWGVNTEAF,TRBV29-1,-,17,TRBJ1-1
ASSRSGRPEDEQF,TRBV13,TRBD2,13,TRBJ2-1
ASSAAANEQY,TRBV28,-,10,TRBJ2-7
ASSLGPRAGFYGYT,TRBV7-9,-,14,TRBJ1-2
ASSLLGENEQF,TRBV13,-,11,TRBJ2-1
ASSYRTQGVYGYT,TRBV6-5,TRBD1,13,TRBJ1-2
ASSLDGQGLENTIY,TRBV7-9,-,14,TRBJ1-3
ASSQEGGNTEAF,TRBV4-2,-,12,TRBJ1-1
ASRDQSYYNEQF,TRBV5-6,-,12,TRBJ2-1
ASSLEGMFSPLH,TRBV28,-,12,TRBJ1-6
SVEPSGIGETQY,TRBV29-1,TRBD2,12,TRBJ2-5
ASSQGFTTGELF,TRBV4-2,-,12,TRBJ2-2
ASSPPDRVSYNEQF,TRBV18,TRBD1,14,TRBJ2-1
ASSHDRENYEQY,TRBV7-9,TRBD1,12,TRBJ2-7
ASSPAGGDEQY,TRBV28,TRBD1,11,TRBJ2-7
ASSLGTGSMDTQY,TRBV7-3,TRBD1,13,TRBJ2-3
ASGIAGGTYEQY,TRBV10-2,TRBD2,12,TRBJ2-7
ASSSENTEAF,TRBV13,-,10,TRBJ1-1
ARSFYRAGCPEQY,TRBV5-3,-,13,TRBJ2-7